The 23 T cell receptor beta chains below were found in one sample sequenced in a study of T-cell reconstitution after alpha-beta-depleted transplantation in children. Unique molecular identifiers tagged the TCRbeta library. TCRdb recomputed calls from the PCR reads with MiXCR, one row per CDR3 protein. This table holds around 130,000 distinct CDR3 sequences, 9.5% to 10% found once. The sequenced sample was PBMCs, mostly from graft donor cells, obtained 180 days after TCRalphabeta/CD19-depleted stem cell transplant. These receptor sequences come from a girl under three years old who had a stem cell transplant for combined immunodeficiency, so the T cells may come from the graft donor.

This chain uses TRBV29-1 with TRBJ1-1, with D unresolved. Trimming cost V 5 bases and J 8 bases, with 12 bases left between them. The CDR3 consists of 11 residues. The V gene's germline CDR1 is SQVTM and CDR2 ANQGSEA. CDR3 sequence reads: CSVYSYGEAFF. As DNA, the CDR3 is TGCAGCGTTTACAGCTACGGGGAAGCTTTCTTT.

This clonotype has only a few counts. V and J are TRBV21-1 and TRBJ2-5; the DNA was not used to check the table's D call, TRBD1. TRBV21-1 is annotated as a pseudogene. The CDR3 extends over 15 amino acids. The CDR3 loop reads CASSLGTATQETQYF. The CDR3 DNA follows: TGTGCCAGCAGCTTGGGGACAGCTACCCAAGAGACCCAGTACTTC.

DNA of the CDR3: TGTGCCAGCAGCCAACGAGCCCGGTCCGAGCAGTACTTC. It codes for CASSQRARSEQYF. The rearrangement links TRBV3-1 to TRBJ2-7; D is unresolved. Germline lookup yields CDR1 LGHDT and CDR2 YNNKEL (reference sequence). The V and J ends lost 2 bases and 6 bases respectively, with 11 bases between them. This CDR3 region has 13 residues.

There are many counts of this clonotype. The CDR3, as DNA: TGTGCCATCAGTGAGGTAGCGGGAGATGAGCAGTTCTTC. It encodes CAISEVAGDEQFF. V and J are TRBV10-3 and TRBJ2-1; 9 nucleotides align to TRBD2. Germline V CDR1 and CDR2: ENHRY, SYGVKD. The ends lost 2 bases at V and 8 bases at J; junction bases unmatched: 1. CDR3 length: 13 residues.

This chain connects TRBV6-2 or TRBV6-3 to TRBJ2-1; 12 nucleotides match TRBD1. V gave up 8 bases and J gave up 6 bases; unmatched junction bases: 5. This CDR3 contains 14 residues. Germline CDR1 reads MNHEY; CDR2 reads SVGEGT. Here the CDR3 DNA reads TGTGCCAGCCTGGGACAGGGGGCGTCCAATGAGCAGTTCTTC. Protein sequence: CASLGQGASNEQFF.

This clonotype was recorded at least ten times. The CDR3 loop reads CASSLTEPNTGELFF. In nucleotides, the CDR3 is TGCGCCAGCAGCCTGACGGAGCCGAACACCGGGGAGCTGTTTTTT. The chain joins TRBV5-1 to TRBJ2-2; D gene uncertain. Germline V CDR1 and CDR2: SGHRS, YFSETQ. This CDR3 has 15 residues. Trimming took 4 bases from V and 0 from J, leaving 10 bases between them.

The CDR3 protein is CASSAKSGGYEQYF. The CDR3 region has the DNA TGTGCCAGCTCAGCCAAATCCGGGGGGTACGAGCAGTACTTC. The genes are TRBV7-2 and TRBJ2-7; 7 bases line up with TRBD2. The CDR3 runs 14 residues. Trimming took 8 bases from V and 4 from J; bases not matched to a gene: 11. Looked up from germline, CDR1 is SGHTA and CDR2 is FQGNSA.

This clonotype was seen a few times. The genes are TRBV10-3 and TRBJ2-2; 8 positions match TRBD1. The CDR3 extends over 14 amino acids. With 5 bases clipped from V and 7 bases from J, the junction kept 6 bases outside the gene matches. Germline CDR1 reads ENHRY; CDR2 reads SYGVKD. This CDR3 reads CAISPGGDIGELFF. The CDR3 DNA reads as TGTGCCATCAGTCCAGGGGGCGATATCGGGGAGCTGTTTTTT.

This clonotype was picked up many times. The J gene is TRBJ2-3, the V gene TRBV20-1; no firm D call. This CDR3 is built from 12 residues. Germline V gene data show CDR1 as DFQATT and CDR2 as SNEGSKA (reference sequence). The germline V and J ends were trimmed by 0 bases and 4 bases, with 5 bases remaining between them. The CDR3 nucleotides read TGCAGTGCTAGAGAAGGTCCAGATACGCAGTATTTT. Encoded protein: CSAREGPDTQYF.

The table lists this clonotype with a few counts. CDR3 bases: TGTGCCAGCAGTTCCCTAAGGGACTACACTAGCACAGATACGCAGTATTTT. This codes for CASSSLRDYTSTDTQYF. The V gene is TRBV12-3 or TRBV12-4, the J gene TRBJ2-3; TRBD2 agrees at 7 bases. The trim removed 4 bases at V and 0 bases at J, leaving 10 bases unmatched. CDR3 length: 17 residues.

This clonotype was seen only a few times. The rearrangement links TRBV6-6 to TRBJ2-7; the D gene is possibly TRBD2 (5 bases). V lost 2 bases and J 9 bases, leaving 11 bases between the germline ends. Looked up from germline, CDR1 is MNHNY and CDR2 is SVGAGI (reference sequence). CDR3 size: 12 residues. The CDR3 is CASSYPGELQYF. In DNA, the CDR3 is TGTGCCAGCAGTTACCCCGGGGAGTTGCAGTACTTC.

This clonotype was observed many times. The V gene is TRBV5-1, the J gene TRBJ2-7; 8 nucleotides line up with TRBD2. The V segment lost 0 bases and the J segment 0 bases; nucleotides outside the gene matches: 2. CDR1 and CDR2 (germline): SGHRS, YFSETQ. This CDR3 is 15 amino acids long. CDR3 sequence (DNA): TGCGCCAGCAGCTTGGGGACTAGCCTCTCCTACGAGCAGTACTTC. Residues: CASSLGTSLSYEQYF.

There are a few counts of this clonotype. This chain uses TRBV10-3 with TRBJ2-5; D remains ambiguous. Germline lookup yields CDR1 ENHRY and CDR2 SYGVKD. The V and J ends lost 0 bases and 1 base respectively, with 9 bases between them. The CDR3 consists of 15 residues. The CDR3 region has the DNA TGTGCCATCAGTGAGTCGAACAGTCTCCAAGAGACCCAGTACTTC. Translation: CAISESNSLQETQYF.

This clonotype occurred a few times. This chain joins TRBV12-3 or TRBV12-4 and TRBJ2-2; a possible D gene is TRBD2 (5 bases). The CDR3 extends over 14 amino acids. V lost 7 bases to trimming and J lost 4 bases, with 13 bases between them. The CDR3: CASNGPRGTGELFF. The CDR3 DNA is TGTGCCAGCAACGGGCCCCGGGGCACCGGGGAGCTGTTTTTT.

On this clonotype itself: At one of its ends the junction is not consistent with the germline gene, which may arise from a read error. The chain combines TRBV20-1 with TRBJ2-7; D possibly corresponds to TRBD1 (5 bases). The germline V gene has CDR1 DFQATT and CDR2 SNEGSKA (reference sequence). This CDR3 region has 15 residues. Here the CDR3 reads CSASRRAAKGYEHYF. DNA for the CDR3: TGCAGTGCTAGTCGCAGGGCAGCAAAGGGCTACGAGCATTACTTC.

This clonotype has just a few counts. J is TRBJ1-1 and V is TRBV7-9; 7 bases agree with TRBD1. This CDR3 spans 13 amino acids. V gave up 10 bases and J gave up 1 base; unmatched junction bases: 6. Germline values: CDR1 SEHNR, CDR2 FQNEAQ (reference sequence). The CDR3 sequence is CATKQGRNTEAFF. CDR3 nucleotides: TGTGCCACCAAACAGGGGCGGAACACTGAAGCTTTCTTT.

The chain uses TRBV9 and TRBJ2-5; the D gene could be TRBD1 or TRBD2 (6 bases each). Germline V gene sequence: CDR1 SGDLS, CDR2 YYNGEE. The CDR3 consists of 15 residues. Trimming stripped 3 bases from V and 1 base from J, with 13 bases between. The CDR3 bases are TGTGCCAGCAGCGCTTCGGGGGCTAGCCAAGAGACCCAGTACTTC. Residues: CASSASGASQETQYF.

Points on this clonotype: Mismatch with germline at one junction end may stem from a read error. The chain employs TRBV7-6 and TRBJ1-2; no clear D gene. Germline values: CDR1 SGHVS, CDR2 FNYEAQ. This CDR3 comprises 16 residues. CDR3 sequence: CASSSLAANSHYAYTF. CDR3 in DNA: TGTGCCAGCAGCTCCCTGGCTGCCAATTCCCACTATGCCTACACCTTC.

CDR3 nucleotide sequence: TGCAGTGCCCTGAGCGGGAGGGCCTTCAATGAGCAGTTCTTC. Amino acid sequence: CSALSGRAFNEQFF. The V and J genes are TRBV20-1 and TRBJ2-1; TRBD2 matches 10 bases. Germline trimming cut 6 bases from V and 6 bases from J; bases unmatched to any gene: 8. Germline assignment: CDR1 DFQATT and CDR2 SNEGSKA (reference sequence). The CDR3 extends over 14 amino acids.

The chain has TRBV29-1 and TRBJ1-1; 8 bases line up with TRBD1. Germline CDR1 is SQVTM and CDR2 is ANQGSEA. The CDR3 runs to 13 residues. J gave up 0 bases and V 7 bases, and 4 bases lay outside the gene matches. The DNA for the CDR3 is TGCAGCGATTCGGACAGGGTGAACACTGAAGCTTTCTTT. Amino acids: CSDSDRVNTEAFF.

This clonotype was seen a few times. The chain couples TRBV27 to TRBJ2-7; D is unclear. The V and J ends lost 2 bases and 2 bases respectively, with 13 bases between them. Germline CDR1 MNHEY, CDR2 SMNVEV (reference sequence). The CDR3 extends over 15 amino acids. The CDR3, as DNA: TGTGCCAGCAGTTTACGGCCGGGCAACCCCTACGAGCAGTACTTC. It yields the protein CASSLRPGNPYEQYF.

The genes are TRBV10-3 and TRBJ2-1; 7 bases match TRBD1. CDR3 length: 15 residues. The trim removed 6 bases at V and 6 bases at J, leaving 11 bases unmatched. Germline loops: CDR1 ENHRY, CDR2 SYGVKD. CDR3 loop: CAIRTGPSETNEQFF. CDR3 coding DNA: TGTGCCATCAGGACAGGGCCTTCAGAAACCAATGAGCAGTTCTTC.

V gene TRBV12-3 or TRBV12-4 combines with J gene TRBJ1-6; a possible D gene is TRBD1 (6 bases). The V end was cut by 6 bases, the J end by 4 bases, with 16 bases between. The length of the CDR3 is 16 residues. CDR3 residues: CASSRRGAPYNSPLHF. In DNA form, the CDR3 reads TGTGCCAGCAGCCGGCGGGGGGCTCCTTATAATTCACCCCTCCACTTT.